The sequence of this T cell receptor beta chain was determined in a study of shared clonotypes between healthy human individuals. Germline V gene lookup returns CDR1 SGHDT and CDR2 YYEEEE. This CDR3 spans 13 amino acids. V was trimmed by 1 base and J by 4 bases, leaving 8 bases between them. A remark on this clone: Distinct nucleotide sequences in the sample also encode this CDR3.

TCRdb's table, derived via immunoSEQ multiplex PCR, lists solely in-frame clones and lacks some. The sample holds about 990,000 clones, 78% seen once. The V call is TRBV5-6, the J call TRBJ2-5; TRBD2 is a possible D gene (5 bases). The sample was memory CD4+ T cells from PBMCs. Subset reported: CD45RA-negative fraction. The TCR sequence derives from a man aged 18 to 35 in good health. Some clones in this sample may be carry-over from other donors' samples. The DNA of the CDR3 is TGTGCCAGCAGCTTGTCTGGGAGAGAGACCCAGTACTTC. It is translated as CASSLSGRETQYF. Supplemented by reference TRBV5-6 and TRBJ2-5, the full variable domain reads DAGVTQSPTHLIKTRGQQVTLRCSPKSGHDTVSWYQQALGQGPQFIFQYYEEEERQRGNFPDRFSGHQFPNYSSELNVNALLLGDSALYLCASSLSGRETQYFGPGTRLLVL.